This TCR beta chain was sequenced in a study of PD-L1 blockade in urothelial cancer. Turning to the study itself: Blood samples had a median of approximately 150,000 T cells, tens of thousands of unique TCRs, and clonality 0.075 to 0.095.

The table came from immunoSEQ multiplex PCR; TCRdb's copy has only in-frame clones and leaves some out. The sample has around 100,000 clones, approximately 89% seen once. This sample's time point: peripheral blood 6 weeks after treatment start. This TCR was recovered from a man aged 60 to 69 with urothelial cancer. Material: PBMCs, obtained around atezolizumab (anti-PD-L1) treatment.

The CDR3 DNA sequence: TGTGCCAGCAGCGTAGGGGGGACTAGCGGGACAGATACGCAGTATTTT. Translated: CASSVGGTSGTDTQYF. The chain couples TRBV9 to TRBJ2-3; TRBD2 aligns across 12 bases. V gave up 0 bases and J gave up 3 bases; unmatched junction bases: 2. Per germline, CDR1 SGDLS and CDR2 YYNGEE. There are 16 residues in the CDR3.